This is a list of T cell receptor beta chains from one sample in a study of cytomegalovirus exposure and HLA in healthy donors. The data were produced by immunoSEQ multiplex PCR, yet TCRdb's version contains in-frame clones alone and is incomplete. The repertoire holds about 130,000 clones, with around 63% as singletons. Sample: PBMCs. These receptors originate from a human donor in good health. CDR3s include the opening cysteine and the closing phenylalanine or tryptophan. D genes are given only for firm matches. Where a row states a size, it is once, few, many or the class of an expanded clone; other rows omit it.

>TRBJ1-2|NA|TRBV15|NA
CATSRASGKSYYGYTF
TGTGCCACCAGCAGAGCTTCAGGGAAATCCTACTATGGCTACACCTTC
>TRBJ1-1|TRBD1|TRBV27|NA
CASSLGTGGTEAFF
TGTGCCAGCAGTTTAGGGACAGGGGGCACTGAAGCTTTCTTT
>TRBJ2-5|TRBD2|TRBV6-1|NA
CASRGGETQYF
TGTGCCAGCAGGGGGGGGGAGACCCAGTACTTC
>TRBJ2-3|TRBD2|TRBV27|NA
CASSLGGTSGISTDTQYF
TGTGCCAGCAGTTTGGGAGGGACTAGCGGGATTAGCACAGATACGCAGTATTTT
>TRBJ2-5|NA|TRBV5-1|NA
CASKLSPGGSQETQYF
TGCGCCAGCAAGCTTTCCCCAGGGGGGAGTCAAGAGACCCAGTACTTC
>TRBJ2-1|NA|TRBV7-8|once
CASSLASLYNEQFF
TGTGCCAGCAGCTTAGCGTCCCTGTACAATGAGCAGTTCTTC
>TRBJ2-7|TRBD1|TRBV9|few
CASSSDSGTGLFQQYF
TGTGCCAGCAGCTCAGATTCCGGGACAGGGTTGTTTCAGCAGTACTTC
>TRBJ2-5|NA|TRBV5-1|NA
CASSRGQYQETQYF
TGCGCCAGCAGCCGAGGACAGTACCAAGAGACCCAGTACTTC
>TRBJ2-1|NA|TRBV5-1|NA
CASSSRSDNEQFF
TGCGCCAGCAGCTCCCGTAGTGACAATGAGCAGTTCTTC
>TRBJ2-5|TRBD1|TRBV2|NA
CARSFTRDRGDF
TGTGCCAGAAGCTTCACCAGGGACAGGGGGGACTTC